This is a list of T cell receptor beta chains from one sample in a study of identical twins. TCRdb recomputed calls from the 5' RACE reads with MiXCR, one row per CDR3 protein. The sample yields some 1,600,000 distinct CDR3 sequences, more than 30% seen once. Sequencing input: cord blood. Receptors originate from a newborn girl in good health. The CDR3 runs from the conserved cysteine through the conserved F or W. D genes are given only for firm matches. Some rows mark clone size as missing; the rest say once, few, many or name a class of expanded clone.

size	V	J	D	DNA	CDR3
once	TRBV29-1	TRBJ2-5	TRBD2	TGCAGCGTTGCGACGAGGGTTGGGGGGGAGGAGACCCAGTACTTC	CSVATRVGGEETQYF
NA	TRBV28	TRBJ2-7	TRBD2	TGTGCCAGCAGTTTTTTGCGGGAGTCCTACGAGCAGTACTTC	CASSFLRESYEQYF
NA	TRBV7-2	TRBJ1-5	NA	TGTGCCAGCAGCTTTAGGGGATTCGGGCAGCCCCAGCATTTT	CASSFRGFGQPQHF
NA	TRBV12-3/TRBV12-4	TRBJ2-3	TRBD2	TGTGCCAGCAGTTTAGCAGCGGGGGGCACAGATATGCAATATTTT	CASSLAAGGTDMQYF
NA	TRBV7-6	TRBJ2-3	TRBD2	TGTGCCAGCAGCTTAGCGTCATTTTTTAAGCGGGAGCCCCAAGATACGCAGTATTTT	CASSLASFFKREPQDTQYF
NA	TRBV27	TRBJ1-1	NA	TGTGCCAGCAGTTTATGGTTACAGCGCCCCATGAACACTGAAGCTTTCTTT	CASSLWLQRPMNTEAFF
many	TRBV18	TRBJ1-2	TRBD1	TGTGCCAGCTCCCCCGGACAGGGACTTTGGGGCTACACCTTC	CASSPGQGLWGYTF
NA	TRBV12-3/TRBV12-4	TRBJ2-1	NA	TGTGCCAGCAGTAGCCTGGTGCCAGGAGGTAGAGGGGAGAGCTCCTACAATGAGCAGTTCTTC	CASSSLVPGGRGESSYNEQFF
few	TRBV7-9	TRBJ1-6	NA	TGTGCCAGCAGCTTAGTTGGCAGCCAGGCGGCCCTCCACTTT	CASSLVGSQAALHF
NA	TRBV28	TRBJ2-2	NA	TGTGCCAGCAGTTTATTCCGGAGGGGGGAGCTGTTTTTT	CASSLFRRGELFF
NA	TRBV7-9	TRBJ2-7	TRBD2	TGTGCCAGCAGGGCCACCGGGACTAGCGGCCACAATGAGCAGTACTTC	CASRATGTSGHNEQYF
once	TRBV5-1	TRBJ1-1	TRBD1	TGCGCCAGCAGCTTAGGGGCGACAGGGGGCGCGACTGAAGCTTTCTTT	CASSLGATGGATEAFF
NA	TRBV13	TRBJ2-5	NA	TGTGCCAGCAGCCCATTGCTGAGGGACTCACGAACCTACAATGAGCAGTACTTC	CASSPLLRDSRTYNEQYF
NA	TRBV4-1	TRBJ1-1	NA	TGCGCCAGCAGCCAAGATTGGGTTGAAGCTTTCTTT	CASSQDWVEAFF
NA	TRBV5-1	TRBJ2-7	TRBD1	TGCGCCAGCAGACAAGGGACAGCATCCTACGAGCAGTACTTC	CASRQGTASYEQYF
few	TRBV7-2	TRBJ2-3	NA	TGTGCCAGCAGCTTAGGACTGGAGTATACGCAGTATTTT	CASSLGLEYTQYF
NA	TRBV7-8	TRBJ1-2	TRBD1	TGTGCCAGCAGCTTAGTTGGGACAGGGTTTGGCTACACCTTC	CASSLVGTGFGYTF
NA	TRBV12-3/TRBV12-4	TRBJ1-2	NA	TGTGCCAGCAGTTTCTCGGGGAATGGCTACACCTTC	CASSFSGNGYTF
NA	TRBV21-1	TRBJ1-2	NA	TGTGCCAGCTGGCGGGGGGGCTACACCTTC	CASWRGGYTF
NA	TRBV6-6	TRBJ2-1	NA	TGTGCCAGCAGTTACACCGGGACTCGACTAATCAATGAGCAGTTCTTC	CASSYTGTRLINEQFF